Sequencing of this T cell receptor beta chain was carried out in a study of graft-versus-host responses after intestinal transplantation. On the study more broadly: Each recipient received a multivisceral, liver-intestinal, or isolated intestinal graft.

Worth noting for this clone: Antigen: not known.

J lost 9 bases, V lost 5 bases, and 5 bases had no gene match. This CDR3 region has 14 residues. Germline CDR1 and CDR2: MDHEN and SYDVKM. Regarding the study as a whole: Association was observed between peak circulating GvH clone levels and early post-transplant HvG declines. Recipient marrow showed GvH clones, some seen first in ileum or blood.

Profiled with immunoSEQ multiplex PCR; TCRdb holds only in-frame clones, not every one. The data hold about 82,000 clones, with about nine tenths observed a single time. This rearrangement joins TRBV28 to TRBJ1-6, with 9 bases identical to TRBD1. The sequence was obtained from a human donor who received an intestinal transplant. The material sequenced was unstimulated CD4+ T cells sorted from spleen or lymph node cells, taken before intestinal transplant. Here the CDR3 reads CASSRWTGVSPLHF. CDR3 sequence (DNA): TGTGCCAGCAGTCGGTGGACAGGGGTTTCACCCCTCCACTTT.